This T cell receptor (beta chain) stems from a study of cytomegalovirus exposure and HLA in healthy donors. Researchers ran the PCR with 60 Vbeta and 13 Jbeta primers. Data came from immunoSEQ multiplex PCR; TCRdb stores just in-frame clones and leaves some out. Among under 130,000 clones listed, around 15% were seen once. Trimming left V 1 base short and J 4 bases short, with 4 bases between. CDR1 MDHEN and CDR2 SYDVKM come from the germline V gene. The CDR3 is 12 amino acids. Overall study findings and caveats: Reports described diagnosis of cytomegalovirus status by the classifier as highly specific and sensitive. Several top significant clusters appeared, in a later analysis, to be linked to common viral pathogens. V- and J-gene trimming in TCR beta was tied to a missense DCLRE1C variant by an analysis performed later. In a later analysis, a genetic analysis reported fewer productive-TCR N-insertions in an Asian-associated ancestry cluster than the cohort average.

As regards this clone: Its antigen remains unknown.

The rearrangement uses TRBV28 and TRBJ1-1; D is undetermined. The origin of this receptor is a female donor in good health and CMV-seronegative. Specimen: PBMCs. CDR3 sequence: CASSLYRTEAFF. CDR3 coding DNA: TGTGCCAGCAGTTTATATCGCACTGAAGCTTTCTTT.